A selection of T cell receptor beta chains follows, all from one sample in a study of cytotoxic CD8 clonotypes in ibrutinib-treated CLL. Clones were read by immunoSEQ multiplex PCR, and TCRdb kept only the in-frame ones, dropping some. The sample carries under 150,000 clones, around 93% recorded once. The input for sequencing was PBMCs, taken after 12 months of ibrutinib treatment. The source is a human donor with chronic lymphocytic leukemia. Both conserved end residues are part of each CDR3. Fields, in order: V gene, CDR3 protein.

v_gene: TRBV10-3; CDR3aa: CAISESLAGNTGELFF
v_gene: TRBV7-9; CDR3aa: CASSLPDRARETQYF
v_gene: TRBV7-8; CDR3aa: CASSPRTSGKDTDTQYF
v_gene: TRBV6-6; CDR3aa: CASSYLAGYSYNEQFF
v_gene: TRBV28; CDR3aa: CASSFGGARAEAFF
v_gene: TRBV19; CDR3aa: CASSLRTVGDNQPQHF
v_gene: TRBV6-5; CDR3aa: CASTRTVNTEAFF
v_gene: TRBV7-3; CDR3aa: CASSVYGGEQFF
v_gene: TRBV7-2; CDR3aa: CASSWDRRNQPQHF
v_gene: TRBV7-7; CDR3aa: CASSLGLTNEQFF
v_gene: TRBV7-8; CDR3aa: CASLLAGVSNEQFF
v_gene: TRBV19; CDR3aa: CASSAARRGYTF
v_gene: TRBV2; CDR3aa: CASRMGQDSYEQYF
v_gene: TRBV7-8; CDR3aa: CASSWGHNTGELFF
v_gene: TRBV29-1; CDR3aa: CSVAPGQKYEQYF
v_gene: TRBV6-5; CDR3aa: CASTRTATSNQPQHF
v_gene: TRBV10-3; CDR3aa: CAISGGTTLEQYF
v_gene: TRBV5-8; CDR3aa: CASGPPTEGNQPQHF
v_gene: TRBV28; CDR3aa: CASSLPKTGPIGEQYF
v_gene: TRBV6-5; CDR3aa: CASRRDLSGGAFF
v_gene: TRBV25-1; CDR3aa: CASSNRVGNEAFF
v_gene: TRBV2; CDR3aa: CASRRSVDNEQFF
v_gene: TRBV10-3; CDR3aa: CAISDLGSVRVDEQFF
v_gene: TRBV30; CDR3aa: CAWSVDTLYSPLHF
v_gene: TRBV20-1; CDR3aa: CSAAQDEQFF
v_gene: TRBV19; CDR3aa: CASSPPPSGQGNTIYF
v_gene: TRBV9; CDR3aa: CASSSRAGPTDTQYF
v_gene: TRBV6-1; CDR3aa: CASRAGLGAGNTIYF
v_gene: TRBV18; CDR3aa: CASSSGRITYEQYF
v_gene: TRBV18; CDR3aa: CASSPPSGGGGEAFF
v_gene: TRBV18; CDR3aa: CASSPGEGAMNTEAFF
v_gene: TRBV7-2; CDR3aa: CASSSGLAAYNEQFF
v_gene: TRBV9; CDR3aa: CASSVDQREFNEQFF
v_gene: TRBV19; CDR3aa: CASRVAGANVLTF
v_gene: TRBV19; CDR3aa: CASSIIGLRGPTYEQYF
v_gene: TRBV29-1; CDR3aa: CSVERLAGTFYNEQFF
v_gene: TRBV27; CDR3aa: CASSRPYNEQFF
v_gene: TRBV9; CDR3aa: CASSVGVAGGPREFF
v_gene: TRBV6-5; CDR3aa: CASSYSPSVSYEQYF
v_gene: TRBV29-1; CDR3aa: CSVGRGTSGSSYTGELFF
v_gene: TRBV18; CDR3aa: CASSFSGTDNQPQHF